This note documents a single T cell receptor beta chain sequence. As yet, its antigen is unknown. Trimming took 4 bases from V and 0 from J; bases not matched to a gene: 9. The CDR3 totals 16 residues. Looked up from germline, CDR1 is MNHEY and CDR2 is SVGAGI. This record belongs to a study of shared clonotypes between healthy human individuals. Study-level points and caveats: An anticipated effect of sequencing depth on clonotype sharing among donors was recognized.

As defined, naive CD8 cells were CD45RO-negative and positively selected for CCR7, with terminally differentiated effector memory CD45RA+ cells excluded. Sequencing used immunoSEQ multiplex PCR; TCRdb keeps in-frame clones, though not all of them. The data hold around 2.1 million clones, with about 93% observed a single time. Sequenced material: naive CD8+ T cells from PBMCs. This TCR was sampled from a man aged 18 to 30 in good health. Some clones in this sample may be carry-over from other donors' samples. The rearrangement joins TRBV6-5 to TRBJ2-7; TRBD2 agrees at 7 bases. CDR3 DNA sequence: TGTGCCAGCAGTTTGCTCCCTAGCGGAACCTCCTACGAGCAGTACTTC. This translates into CASSLLPSGTSYEQYF.